This paragraph reports one T cell receptor beta chain. Its antigen remains unknown. The RNA input was about 0.5 to 1 ug, and it was reverse transcribed with random hexamers. The authors amplified TCR beta CDR3 across 54 Vbeta and 13 Jbeta using immunoSEQ multiplex PCR. TCRdb independently ran MiXCR on the immunoSEQ multiplex PCR reads; one entry per CDR3 protein. Among approximately 140,000 distinct CDR3 sequences, 75% to 90% were seen once, and the ten largest hold approximately 0.51%. This record belongs to a study of CD8 T cells in Susac syndrome. Study-level results: The study's TCR sequencing and HLA analysis drew on a certain number of individuals. That number was acknowledged as relatively small.

Sequencing targeted TCR beta in T cells from blood (CD8+ and CD4+). CD8+ and CD4+ T cells were negatively isolated; TEMRA cells were FACS-enriched. The sample comprised CD8+ T cells from PBMCs. This TCR came from a human donor with multiple sclerosis.

In nucleotides, the CDR3 is TGTGCCAGCAGCCCGGCCCTCGAGACCCAGTACTTC. As protein: CASSPALETQYF. The gene calls are TRBV12-3 or TRBV12-4 and TRBJ2-5; D ambiguous. Trimming cost V 6 bases and J 5 bases, with 10 bases left between them. The CDR3 extends over 12 amino acids.